This T cell receptor beta chain was sequenced in a study of T cell changes during pregnancy in multiple sclerosis (dated by TCRdb to about 2019). Study-level background: The study examined how the T cell repertoire changed over the course of pregnancy in women with multiple sclerosis.

Preparation of the library involved the immunoSEQ multiplex PCR assay. TCRdb stores this immuneACCESS table with in-frame sequences only. Part of the clones is absent; in the studies checked, under half of the shortfall reflects unresolved V genes, and no reason is known for the rest. The table for this sample lists 45,000 to 60,000 clones; 75% to 90% of them were counted only once. Jointly, the top ten make up roughly 8.5% of the sample. Taken from the germline V gene, the CDR1 and CDR2 loops are SGHDT and YYEEEE. The CDR3 contains 13 residues, cysteine and phenylalanine counted. CDR3 DNA only is kept here, 39 bases in frame from base 1. Trimming removed 0 bases from V and 5 bases from J, leaving 8 bases between the germline ends. Comment on this clone: Its antigen is not yet known. Nothing much larger sits one base from this clone, and base qualities are not available.

The source was CD8+ T cells from peripheral blood mononuclear cells, collected in the second trimester of pregnancy. The chain was built from TRBV5-6 and TRBJ2-5, with the D gene not confidently named. This TCR derives from a female donor with multiple sclerosis, enrolled in a pregnancy study. At the DNA level, the sequence is TGTGCCAGCAGCTTGGTAACAGTGGAGACCCAGTACTTC. Translated, this gives CASSLVTVETQYF.